These T cell receptor beta chains were read from a single sample in a study of CD8 T cells in Susac syndrome. TCRdb reanalysed the immunoSEQ multiplex PCR reads using MiXCR and keeps one entry per CDR3 protein. The sample has 150,000 to 200,000 distinct CDR3 sequences; 80% to 95% are singletons. The sample was CD4+ T cells from PBMCs. The receptors originated from a human donor in good health. The CDR3 runs from the conserved cysteine through the conserved F or W. A D gene is named only where the DNA matches it firmly. The listing skips clone size in some rows; elsewhere it reads once, few, many or a size class.

NA	TRBV23-1	once	13	TRBJ1-1	TGCGCCAGCATACAGGGTGGGGTCACTGAAGCTTTCTTT	CASIQGGVTEAFF
TRBD1	TRBV15	NA	17	TRBJ1-4	TGTGCCACCAGCAGAGATTTCCAGGGGGCTACTAATGAAAAACTGTTTTTT	CATSRDFQGATNEKLFF
TRBD1	TRBV18	NA	13	TRBJ2-5	TGTGCCAGCTGGCAGGGGGCTGGAGAGACCCAGTACTTC	CASWQGAGETQYF
NA	TRBV20-1	NA	14	TRBJ2-5	TGCAGTGTCAGGGGGCGGGGGGCCCCAGAGACCCAGTACTTC	CSVRGRGAPETQYF
NA	TRBV9	NA	16	TRBJ2-2	TGTGCCAGCAGCCTTGACATAACAGCGAACACCGGGGAGCTGTTTTTT	CASSLDITANTGELFF
TRBD1	TRBV5-1	NA	15	TRBJ2-7	TGCGCCAGCAGCTTAGACGCAGGGGGCTTCTACGAGCAGTACTTC	CASSLDAGGFYEQYF
NA	TRBV7-9	NA	12	TRBJ1-2	TGTGCCAGCAGCCTCGCGACGGGAGGCTACACCTTC	CASSLATGGYTF
TRBD2	TRBV29-1	NA	13	TRBJ2-7	TGCAGCGTCGGGATAGCGGGGGCAGGGGAGCAGTACTTC	CSVGIAGAGEQYF
NA	TRBV20-1	NA	13	TRBJ1-1	TGCAGTGCTATTCAGGGGTTGAACACTGAAGCTTTCTTT	CSAIQGLNTEAFF
NA	TRBV12-3/TRBV12-4	NA	14	TRBJ1-5	TGTGCCAGCAGTTTAGTCCTTAGCAATCAGCCCCAGCATTTT	CASSLVLSNQPQHF
NA	TRBV5-6	NA	14	TRBJ2-3	TGTGCCAGCAGCTTGGGACTAGTCTCAGATACGCAGTATTTT	CASSLGLVSDTQYF
NA	TRBV23-1	NA	16	TRBJ2-5	TGCGCCAGCAGTCAAAAGATAGGGCTAGCGTCGGAGACCCAGTACTTC	CASSQKIGLASETQYF
NA	TRBV5-1	NA	18	TRBJ2-3	TGCGCCAGCAGCTTGGGACTTGGGACACTCCCGGGCACAGATACGCAGTATTTT	CASSLGLGTLPGTDTQYF
TRBD2	TRBV13	NA	13	TRBJ2-7	TGTGCCAGCAGCAGGGGACTACGACCGGAGCAGTACTTC	CASSRGLRPEQYF
NA	TRBV9	NA	14	TRBJ2-2	TGTGCCAGCAGCTTTACAGGGTACACCGGGGAGCTGTTTTTT	CASSFTGYTGELFF
NA	TRBV5-1	NA	15	TRBJ2-5	TGCGCCAGCAGCCCCTCCACTACCTTACAAGAGACCCAGTACTTC	CASSPSTTLQETQYF
NA	TRBV6-1	NA	15	TRBJ2-2	TGTGCCAGCTGTCGCCGGGACACGAACACCGGGGAGCTGTTTTTT	CASCRRDTNTGELFF
NA	TRBV29-1	NA	12	TRBJ1-2	TGCAGCGTTGGGGGTGGGGTGAGCGGCTACACCTTC	CSVGGGVSGYTF
TRBD2	TRBV3-1	NA	16	TRBJ2-5	TGTGCCAGCAGCCAAGATTCGGGGGGAACCCAAGAGACCCAGTACTTC	CASSQDSGGTQETQYF
NA	TRBV27	NA	13	TRBJ1-5	TGTGCCAGCAACAGAATGTTCAATCAGCCCCAGCATTTT	CASNRMFNQPQHF
TRBD1	TRBV7-9	NA	14	TRBJ2-7	TGTGCCAGCAGCCTCTGGACAGGCCTTTCCGAGCAGTACTTC	CASSLWTGLSEQYF
NA	TRBV25-1	NA	15	TRBJ1-1	TGTGCCAGCAGTGACCCGGGACTTTTGAACACTGAAGCTTTCTTT	CASSDPGLLNTEAFF
NA	TRBV29-1	NA	11	TRBJ1-3	TGCAGCGTGGTCTCTGGAAACACCATATATTTT	CSVVSGNTIYF
NA	TRBV5-4	NA	13	TRBJ2-1	TGTGCCAGCAGCTCCGGCGACGGCAATGAGCAGTTCTTC	CASSSGDGNEQFF
TRBD2	TRBV29-1	NA	14	TRBJ2-5	TGCAGCGTTGAACTAGCGGGGGCCCAAGAGACCCAGTACTTC	CSVELAGAQETQYF
TRBD1	TRBV18	once	16	TRBJ2-2	TGTGCCAGCTCACCCAGGACCAGGGGGCATATCGGGGAGCTGTTTTTT	CASSPRTRGHIGELFF
NA	TRBV18	NA	14	TRBJ2-2	TGTGCCAGCTCACCTGAGGGGAACACCGGGGAGCTGTTTTTT	CASSPEGNTGELFF
NA	TRBV5-6	NA	14	TRBJ1-2	TGTGCCAGCAGCTTGGTGGGGGGCGACTATGGCTACACCTTC	CASSLVGGDYGYTF
TRBD2	TRBV7-2	NA	15	TRBJ2-1	TGTGCCAGCAGAGCCACTAGCGGGGGGGCGAATGAGCAGTTCTTC	CASRATSGGANEQFF
NA	TRBV7-9	NA	13	TRBJ1-3	TGTGCCACCCGGGCGGGTTCTGGAAACACCATATATTTT	CATRAGSGNTIYF
NA	TRBV29-1	NA	12	TRBJ1-5	TGCAGCGCTGGACAGCGGCAGGGGCCCCAGCATTTT	CSAGQRQGPQHF
NA	TRBV5-1	NA	15	TRBJ2-2	TGCGCCAGCAGCTTGGACAGGGTTGTTACCGGGGAGCTGTTTTTT	CASSLDRVVTGELFF
NA	TRBV20-1	NA	13	TRBJ2-2	TGCAGTGCTAGACTAGGGGGGACCGGGGAGCTGTTTTTT	CSARLGGTGELFF
NA	TRBV12-3/TRBV12-4	NA	14	TRBJ1-1	TGTGCCAGCAGTCCGTTCGGAGGGAACACTGAAGCTTTCTTT	CASSPFGGNTEAFF
TRBD1	TRBV20-1	NA	13	TRBJ2-3	TGCAGTGCTGAACAGGGGGCCGCAGATACGCAGTATTTT	CSAEQGAADTQYF
NA	TRBV5-1	NA	15	TRBJ2-1	TGCGCCAGCAGCTCTTGGGGGAGCTCCTACAATGAGCAGTTCTTC	CASSSWGSSYNEQFF
TRBD1	TRBV7-2	NA	15	TRBJ2-5	TGTGCCAGCAGCACAGGGGGCAGGAGAGGAGAGACCCAGTACTTC	CASSTGGRRGETQYF
NA	TRBV2	NA	12	TRBJ1-1	TGTGCCAGCAACAGGGATAACACTGAAGCTTTCTTT	CASNRDNTEAFF
NA	TRBV12-3/TRBV12-4	NA	12	TRBJ2-2	TGTGCCAGCAGTTGGGGCGGCGGGGAGCTGTTTTTT	CASSWGGGELFF
NA	TRBV7-6	NA	14	TRBJ1-4	TGTGCCAGCAGCCCCTATGGGGGTAATGAAAAACTGTTTTTT	CASSPYGGNEKLFF
NA	TRBV9	NA	16	TRBJ2-4	TGTGCCAGCAGTCTTCTCGACTGCCGAGGGAAAAACATTCAGTACTTC	CASSLLDCRGKNIQYF
NA	TRBV29-1	NA	13	TRBJ1-4	TGCAGCGTTGAAGACAGGGAACGTGAAAAACTGTTTTTT	CSVEDREREKLFF
TRBD1	TRBV7-3	once	14	TRBJ2-1	TGTGCCAGCAGTACAGGGGGCATGTACAATGAGCAGTTCTTC	CASSTGGMYNEQFF
TRBD1	TRBV10-3	NA	17	TRBJ1-6	TGTGCCATCAGCCCGCGGGGGACAGGAGAAAGGGGTTCACCCCTCCACTTT	CAISPRGTGERGSPLHF
NA	TRBV15	NA	19	TRBJ2-4	TGTGCCACCCAAATAGTATCGAGGAACAGGGATGTAGCCAAAAACATTCAGTACTTC	CATQIVSRNRDVAKNIQYF
NA	TRBV5-1	NA	14	TRBJ2-3	TGCGCCAGCAGCTCCGCACAATATACAGATACGCAGTATTTT	CASSSAQYTDTQYF
TRBD2	TRBV5-4	NA	15	TRBJ2-5	TGTGCCAGCAGCCCCGCTTTAGCGGGGAGAGAGACCCAGTACTTC	CASSPALAGRETQYF
NA	TRBV20-1	NA	14	TRBJ2-4	TGCAGTGCTAGAGAGGGTTTAGCCAAAAACATTCAGTACTTC	CSAREGLAKNIQYF
NA	TRBV7-2	NA	14	TRBJ1-1	TGTGCCAGCAGCTTATCGGCGGGGAACACTGAAGCTTTCTTT	CASSLSAGNTEAFF
NA	TRBV29-1	NA	12	TRBJ1-1	TGCAGCGTTCGGCGCTCGAACACTGAAGCTTTCTTT	CSVRRSNTEAFF
TRBD1	TRBV12-3/TRBV12-4	NA	16	TRBJ2-7	TGTGCCAGCAGTTTTTCGTCGGGACAGGGGGCGTACGAGCAGTACTTC	CASSFSSGQGAYEQYF
NA	TRBV5-6	NA	16	TRBJ2-7	TGTGCCAGCAGTTCATCGTCAGGGCTGCGGTCCTACGAGCAGTACTTC	CASSSSSGLRSYEQYF
NA	TRBV6-1	NA	12	TRBJ2-2	TGTGCCAGCAAATCAAACACCGGGGAGCTGTTTTTT	CASKSNTGELFF
NA	TRBV6-1	NA	13	TRBJ2-1	TGTGCCGTAGGGGATTGGTGGGACAATGAGCAGTTCTTC	CAVGDWWDNEQFF